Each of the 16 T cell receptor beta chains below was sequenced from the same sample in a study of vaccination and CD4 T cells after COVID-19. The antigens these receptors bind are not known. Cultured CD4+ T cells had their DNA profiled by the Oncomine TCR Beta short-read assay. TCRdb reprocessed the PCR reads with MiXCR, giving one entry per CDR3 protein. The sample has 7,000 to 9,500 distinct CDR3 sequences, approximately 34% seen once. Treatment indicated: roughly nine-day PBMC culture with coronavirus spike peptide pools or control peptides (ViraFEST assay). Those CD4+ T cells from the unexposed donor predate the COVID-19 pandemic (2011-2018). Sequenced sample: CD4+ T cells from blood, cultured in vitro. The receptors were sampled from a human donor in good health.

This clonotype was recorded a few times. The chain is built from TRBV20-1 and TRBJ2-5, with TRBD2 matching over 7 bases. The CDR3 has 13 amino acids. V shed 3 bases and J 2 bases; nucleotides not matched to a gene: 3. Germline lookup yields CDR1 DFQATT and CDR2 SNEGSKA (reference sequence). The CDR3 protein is CSARGGGQETQYF. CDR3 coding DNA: TGCAGTGCTAGGGGGGGAGGGCAAGAGACCCAGTACTTC.

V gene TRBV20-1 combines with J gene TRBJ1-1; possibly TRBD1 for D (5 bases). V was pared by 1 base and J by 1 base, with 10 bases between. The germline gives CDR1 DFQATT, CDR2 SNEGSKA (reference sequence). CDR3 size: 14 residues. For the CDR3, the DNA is TGCAGTGCTAGAGGTCAGGGCCCGAACACTGAAGCTTTCTTT. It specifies CSARGQGPNTEAFF.

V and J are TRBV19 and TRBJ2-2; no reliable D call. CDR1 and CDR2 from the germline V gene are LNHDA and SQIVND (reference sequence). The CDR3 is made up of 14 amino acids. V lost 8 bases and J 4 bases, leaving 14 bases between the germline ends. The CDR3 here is CASGSGRATGELFF. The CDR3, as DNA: TGTGCCAGTGGATCGGGCCGGGCCACCGGGGAGCTGTTTTTT. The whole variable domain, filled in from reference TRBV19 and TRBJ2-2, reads DGGITQSPKYLFRKEGQNVTLSCEQNLNHDAMYWYRQDPGQGLRLIYYSQIVNDFQKGDIAEGYSVSREKKESFPLTVTSAQKNPTAFYLCASGSGRATGELFFGEGSRLTVL.

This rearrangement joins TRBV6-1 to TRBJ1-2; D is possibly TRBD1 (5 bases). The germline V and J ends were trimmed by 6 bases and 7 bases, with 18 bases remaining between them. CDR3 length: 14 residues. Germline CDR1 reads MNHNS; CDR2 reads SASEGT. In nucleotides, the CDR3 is TGTGCCAGCAGAAATCGGGGGAATGGGGGTGGCTACACCTTC. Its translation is CASRNRGNGGGYTF.

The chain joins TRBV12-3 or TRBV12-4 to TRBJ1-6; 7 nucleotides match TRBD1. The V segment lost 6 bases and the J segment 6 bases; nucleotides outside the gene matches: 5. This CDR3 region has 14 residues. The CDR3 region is CASSPTGFNSPLHF. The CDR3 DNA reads TGTGCCAGCAGCCCGACAGGGTTTAATTCACCCCTCCACTTT.

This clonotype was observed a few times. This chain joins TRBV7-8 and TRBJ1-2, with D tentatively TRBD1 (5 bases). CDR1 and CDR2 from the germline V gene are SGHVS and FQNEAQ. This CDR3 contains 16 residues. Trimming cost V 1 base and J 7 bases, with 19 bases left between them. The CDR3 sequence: CASSLGTVRGTGGYTF. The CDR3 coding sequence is TGTGCCAGCAGCTTAGGGACGGTCAGAGGAACAGGTGGCTACACCTTC.

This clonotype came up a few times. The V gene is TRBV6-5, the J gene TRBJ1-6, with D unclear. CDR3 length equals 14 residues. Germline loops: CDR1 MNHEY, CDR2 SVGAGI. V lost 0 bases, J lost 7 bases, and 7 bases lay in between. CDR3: CASSYSSSNSPLHF. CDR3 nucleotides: TGTGCCAGCAGTTACTCGAGTTCCAATTCACCCCTCCACTTT.

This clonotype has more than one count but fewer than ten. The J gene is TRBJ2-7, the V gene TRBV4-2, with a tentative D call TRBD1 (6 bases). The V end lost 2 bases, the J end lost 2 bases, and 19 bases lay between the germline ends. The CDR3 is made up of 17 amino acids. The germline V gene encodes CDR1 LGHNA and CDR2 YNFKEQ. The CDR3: CASSQTPETGGTYEQYF. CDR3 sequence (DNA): TGTGCCAGCAGCCAAACCCCTGAGACAGGTGGAACCTACGAGCAGTACTTC.

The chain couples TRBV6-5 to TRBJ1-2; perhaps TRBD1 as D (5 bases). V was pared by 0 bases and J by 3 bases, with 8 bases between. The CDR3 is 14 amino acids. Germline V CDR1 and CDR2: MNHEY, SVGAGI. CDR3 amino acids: CASSYSWGDYGYTF. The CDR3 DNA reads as TGTGCCAGCAGTTACTCGTGGGGGGACTATGGCTACACCTTC.

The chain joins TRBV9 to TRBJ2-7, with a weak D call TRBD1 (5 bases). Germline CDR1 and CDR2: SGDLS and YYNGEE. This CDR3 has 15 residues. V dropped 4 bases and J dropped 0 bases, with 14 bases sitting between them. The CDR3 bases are TGTGCCAGCAGCTGGGGCCTGGGATACTCCTACGAGCAGTACTTC. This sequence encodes CASSWGLGYSYEQYF.

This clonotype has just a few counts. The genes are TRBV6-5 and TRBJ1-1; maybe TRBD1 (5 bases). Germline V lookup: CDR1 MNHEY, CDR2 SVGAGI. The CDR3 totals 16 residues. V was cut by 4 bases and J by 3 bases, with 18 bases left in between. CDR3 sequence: CASSSIRAISDTEAFF. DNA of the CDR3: TGTGCCAGCAGTTCTATCAGGGCGATATCAGACACTGAAGCTTTCTTT.

CDR3 DNA: TGTGCCACCAGCAGAGACGGGGATCAGGCCCAGTACTTC. Its translation: CATSRDGDQAQYF. The gene calls are TRBV15 and TRBJ2-5; D is perhaps TRBD2 (5 bases). The V end was cut by 0 bases, the J end by 9 bases, with 11 bases between. This CDR3 is built from 13 residues. The germline V gene has CDR1 LNHNV and CDR2 YYDKDF (reference sequence).

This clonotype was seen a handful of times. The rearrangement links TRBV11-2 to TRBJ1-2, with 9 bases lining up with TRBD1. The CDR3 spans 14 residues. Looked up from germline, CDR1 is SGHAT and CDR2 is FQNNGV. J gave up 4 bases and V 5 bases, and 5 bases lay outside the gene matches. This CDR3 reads CASSPDRGFYGYTF. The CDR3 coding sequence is TGTGCCAGCAGCCCAGACAGGGGGTTCTATGGCTACACCTTC.

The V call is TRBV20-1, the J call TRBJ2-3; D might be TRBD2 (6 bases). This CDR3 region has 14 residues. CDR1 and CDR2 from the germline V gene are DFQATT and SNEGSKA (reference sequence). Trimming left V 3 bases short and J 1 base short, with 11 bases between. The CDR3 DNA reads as TGCAGTGCTAGGTTGGCGGGGCGCACAGATACGCAGTATTTT. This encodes CSARLAGRTDTQYF.

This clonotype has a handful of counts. The CDR3 sequence: CASIRTNTEAFF. CDR3 nucleotide sequence: TGTGCCAGCATCCGGACGAACACTGAAGCTTTCTTT. This chain links TRBV12-3 or TRBV12-4 with TRBJ1-1, with D unclear. This CDR3 has 12 residues. V lost 7 bases and J lost 1, with 7 bases in between.

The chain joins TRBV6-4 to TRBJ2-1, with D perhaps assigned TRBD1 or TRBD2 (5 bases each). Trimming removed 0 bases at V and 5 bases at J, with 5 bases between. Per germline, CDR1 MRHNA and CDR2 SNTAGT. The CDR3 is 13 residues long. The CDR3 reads CASSDSGHNEQFF. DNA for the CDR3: TGTGCCAGCAGTGACTCGGGACACAATGAGCAGTTCTTC.